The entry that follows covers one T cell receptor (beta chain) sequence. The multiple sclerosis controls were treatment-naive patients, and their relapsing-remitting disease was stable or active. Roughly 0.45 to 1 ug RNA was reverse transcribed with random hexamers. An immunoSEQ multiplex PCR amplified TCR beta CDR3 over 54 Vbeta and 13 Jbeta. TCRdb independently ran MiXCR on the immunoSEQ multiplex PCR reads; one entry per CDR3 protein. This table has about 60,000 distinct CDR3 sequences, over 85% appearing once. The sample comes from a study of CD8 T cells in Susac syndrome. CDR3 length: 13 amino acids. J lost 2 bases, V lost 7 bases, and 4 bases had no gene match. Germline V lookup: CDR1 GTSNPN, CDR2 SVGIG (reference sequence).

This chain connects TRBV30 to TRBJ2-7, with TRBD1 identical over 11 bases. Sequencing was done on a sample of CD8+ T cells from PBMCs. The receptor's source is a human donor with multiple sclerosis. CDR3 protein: CASGTGGPYEQYF. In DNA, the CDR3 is TGTGCCTCGGGGACAGGGGGACCCTACGAGCAGTACTTC. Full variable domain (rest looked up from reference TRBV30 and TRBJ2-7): SQTIHQWPATLVQPVGSPLSLECTVEGTSNPNLYWYRQAAGRGLQLLFYSVGIGQISSEVPQNLSASRPQDRQFILSSKKLLLSDSGFYLCASGTGGPYEQYFGPGTRLTVT.